This T cell receptor (beta chain) was obtained from a study of blood T cell repertoires in COVID-19. Looked up from germline, CDR1 is LNHNV and CDR2 is YYDKDF (reference sequence). With V trimmed by 2 bases and J by 0 bases, 5 bases remained unmatched. This CDR3 is 18 amino acids long. Clones were sequenced by immunoSEQ multiplex PCR, and TCRdb holds only the in-frame ones, with some missing. The sample has 100,000 or so clones, around 81% seen once. This TCR came from a man older than 75 with acute or convalescent COVID-19. The J gene is TRBJ2-6, the V gene TRBV15, with 9 bases lining up with TRBD2. The sequenced sample consisted of peripheral blood. The CDR3 region has the DNA TGTGCCACCAGCAGATCCAGAGCGGGGGGCTCTGGGGCCAACGTCCTGACTTTC. Translating it yields CATSRSRAGGSGANVLTF.